The rows below give T cell receptor beta chains drawn from one sample of a study of human T cells and chemical hapten exposure. TCRdb recomputed calls from the RACE reads with MiXCR, one row per CDR3 protein. The data hold around 99,000 distinct CDR3 sequences, with roughly a tenth observed a single time. The sequenced sample was whole blood, obtained in connection with sensitization to the hapten diphenylcyclopropenone (DPC). These receptors all stem from a woman between 40 and 55 years old with alopecia areata. Some clones in this sample may be carry-over from other donors' samples. The CDR3 runs from the conserved cysteine through the conserved F or W. Each record gives: D gene, J gene, clone size, V gene, CDR3 length, CDR3 DNA, CDR3 protein. A D gene is named only where the DNA matches it firmly. Expanded clones get a size class; other rows say once, few or many, or leave the size out.

D: NA
J: TRBJ1-1
size: few
V: TRBV3-1
length: 14
DNA: TGTGCCAGCAGCCAGTTAGGGACGGGGACTGAAGCTTTCTTT
CDR3: CASSQLGTGTEAFF

D: NA
J: TRBJ2-1
size: few
V: TRBV5-1
length: 14
DNA: TGCGCCAGCAGCCCGGCTTTAGGCGCCGGTGAGCAGTTCTTC
CDR3: CASSPALGAGEQFF

D: NA
J: TRBJ2-7
size: few
V: TRBV7-2
length: 14
DNA: TGTGCCAGCAGCTTAGGGTCGGATGGCTACGAGCAGTACTTC
CDR3: CASSLGSDGYEQYF

D: NA
J: TRBJ1-1
size: many
V: TRBV25-1
length: 14
DNA: TGTGCCAGCAGACGAAGGGGACTGTACACTGAAGCTTTCTTT
CDR3: CASRRRGLYTEAFF

D: TRBD2
J: TRBJ2-3
size: NA
V: TRBV4-2
length: 16
DNA: TGTGCCAGCAGCACCCGGACTAGCGGACCAACAGATACGCAGTATTTT
CDR3: CASSTRTSGPTDTQYF

D: TRBD1
J: TRBJ1-6
size: few
V: TRBV12-3/TRBV12-4
length: 16
DNA: TGTGCCAGCAGTTTGGGACAGGGGGCGTTCAATTCACCCCTCCACTTT
CDR3: CASSLGQGAFNSPLHF

D: NA
J: TRBJ1-5
size: many
V: TRBV7-8
length: 15
DNA: TGTGCCAGCAGCTTAGTAGGGTTTCTCTGGCAGCCCCAGCATTTT
CDR3: CASSLVGFLWQPQHF

D: TRBD1
J: TRBJ2-7
size: few
V: TRBV6-2/TRBV6-3
length: 14
DNA: TGTGCCAGCAGTTACACCGGGACAGGGTTCGAGCAGTACTTC
CDR3: CASSYTGTGFEQYF

D: NA
J: TRBJ2-7
size: few
V: TRBV4-3
length: 15
DNA: TGCGCCAGCAGCCAAGAAAACACGGTCCCCTACGAGCAGTACTTC
CDR3: CASSQENTVPYEQYF

D: TRBD2
J: TRBJ2-7
size: NA
V: TRBV4-1
length: 15
DNA: TGCGCCAGTTCGGGACTAGCGGGGGGGCGGTACGAGCAGTACTTC
CDR3: CASSGLAGGRYEQYF

D: TRBD1
J: TRBJ2-7
size: many
V: TRBV29-1
length: 13
DNA: TGCAGCGTTCGACAGGGTCCCTCCTACGAGCAGTACTTC
CDR3: CSVRQGPSYEQYF

D: NA
J: TRBJ1-5
size: NA
V: TRBV20-1
length: 14
DNA: TGCAGTGCTCCGGGGGGGAGTTCCAATCAGCCCCAGCATTTT
CDR3: CSAPGGSSNQPQHF

D: NA
J: TRBJ1-2
size: many
V: TRBV7-9
length: 16
DNA: TGTGCCAGCAGCCAAATCATGGGGGCCGCTAACTATGGCTACACCTTC
CDR3: CASSQIMGAANYGYTF

D: TRBD2
J: TRBJ2-3
size: few
V: TRBV6-2/TRBV6-3
length: 18
DNA: TGTGCCAGCAGCCGATCTCCTAGCGGGGGCCCTAGCACAGATACGCAGTATTTT
CDR3: CASSRSPSGGPSTDTQYF

D: TRBD2
J: TRBJ2-7
size: NA
V: TRBV27
length: 14
DNA: TGTGCCAGCAGGGGGGGGTTAATAGCCTACGAGCAGTACTTC
CDR3: CASRGGLIAYEQYF

D: NA
J: TRBJ1-6
size: many
V: TRBV16
length: 16
DNA: TGTGCCAGCAGCCAACAGGGGACCCCCCATAATTCACCCCTCCACTTT
CDR3: CASSQQGTPHNSPLHF

D: NA
J: TRBJ1-1
size: many
V: TRBV30
length: 13
DNA: TGTGCCTGGAGTGTACTAGGGAGAGCTGAAGCTTTCTTT
CDR3: CAWSVLGRAEAFF

D: NA
J: TRBJ1-2
size: few
V: TRBV28
length: 13
DNA: TGTGCCAGCATCGCCCGGGACGGCTATGGCTACACCTTC
CDR3: CASIARDGYGYTF

D: TRBD2
J: TRBJ2-1
size: few
V: TRBV4-3
length: 14
DNA: TGCGCCAGCAGCCAAGAGTCTAGCGGGGGGGCTCCGTTCTTC
CDR3: CASSQESSGGAPFF

D: TRBD2
J: TRBJ2-1
size: few
V: TRBV7-9
length: 15
DNA: TGTGCCAGCAGCTTAATGAGCGGGGGGCCGAATGAGCAGTTCTTC
CDR3: CASSLMSGGPNEQFF

D: NA
J: TRBJ1-3
size: few
V: TRBV29-1
length: 14
DNA: TGCAGCGTGCGAACGTGGGGAAATGGAAACACCATATATTTT
CDR3: CSVRTWGNGNTIYF

D: TRBD2
J: TRBJ2-3
size: many
V: TRBV12-3/TRBV12-4
length: 19
DNA: TGTGCCAGCAGTTTCTTGAGACTAGCGGGGGGAACTAGCACAGATACGCAGTATTTT
CDR3: CASSFLRLAGGTSTDTQYF

D: NA
J: TRBJ2-5
size: NA
V: TRBV6-2/TRBV6-3
length: 14
DNA: TGTGCCAGCAGCGGAAGAGGGGCGCGAGAGACCCAGTACTTC
CDR3: CASSGRGARETQYF

D: NA
J: TRBJ2-4
size: NA
V: TRBV5-5
length: 15
DNA: TGTGCCAGCAGCTTGGCCATTCGGGCCAAAAACATTCAGTACTTC
CDR3: CASSLAIRAKNIQYF